The 29 T cell receptor beta chains below all came from one sample that was sequenced in a study of blood T cells in healthy people across ages. Through a sample-barcoded 5' primer and a J-beta primer mix, a second PCR was run for about 7 to 12 cycles. TCRdb recomputed calls from the 5' RACE reads with MiXCR, one row per CDR3 protein. The sample shows over a million distinct CDR3 sequences, approximately 59% of them seen only once. The sequencing sample was made of blood. The receptor set was obtained from a man younger than 35 in good health.

The chain has TRBV6-2 or TRBV6-3 and TRBJ1-2; D is unclear. Trimming took 5 bases from V and 5 from J, leaving 6 bases between them. Germline values: CDR1 MNHEY, CDR2 SVGEGT. CDR3 size: 11 residues. As DNA, the CDR3 is TGTGCCAGCAGTACGGTTTATGGCTACACCTTC. Translation: CASSTVYGYTF.

This clonotype has only one observation. The V call is TRBV20-1, the J call TRBJ2-3, with D tentatively TRBD2 (6 bases). Germline assignment: CDR1 DFQATT and CDR2 SNEGSKA (reference sequence). V lost 5 bases and J 3 bases, leaving 18 bases between the germline ends. The CDR3 loop spans 15 amino acids. CDR3 in DNA: TGCAGTGCTGCCCGGGGGTGGGGCGGTACAGATACGCAGTATTTT. Translating it yields CSAARGWGGTDTQYF.

The chain combines TRBV20-1 with TRBJ2-5; no clear D. The germline CDR1 and CDR2 sequences are DFQATT and SNEGSKA (reference sequence). CDR3 length: 12 residues. V was trimmed by 1 base and J by 13 bases, leaving 16 bases between them. The CDR3 loop is CSARGIGQQPYF. The CDR3, as DNA: TGCAGTGCTAGAGGAATAGGGCAACAGCCGTACTTC.

This clonotype was recorded a few times. The rearrangement links TRBV4-1 to TRBJ1-4; TRBD1 matches at 10 bases. There are 15 residues in the CDR3. Per germline, CDR1 MGHRA and CDR2 YSYEKL. J was trimmed by 8 bases and V by 4 bases; bases with no gene match: 7. The CDR3: CASSRGDRGGEKLFF. CDR3 sequence (DNA): TGCGCCAGCAGCCGCGGGGACAGGGGAGGCGAAAAACTGTTTTTT.

This clonotype was observed a handful of times. This chain joins TRBV27 and TRBJ1-5, with 7 nucleotides matching TRBD1. V lost 3 bases to trimming and J lost 7 bases; unmatched junction nucleotides: 6. The CDR3 consists of 14 residues. Looked up from germline, CDR1 is MNHEY and CDR2 is SMNVEV (reference sequence). CDR3 nucleotides: TGTGCCAGCAGTTTCTCAGGGGGGGGCCAGCCCCAGCATTTT. This translates into CASSFSGGGQPQHF.

The V and J genes are TRBV28 and TRBJ1-1, with TRBD1 matching over 9 bases. V was pared by 5 bases and J by 7 bases, with 8 bases of the junction left unmatched. The germline CDR1 and CDR2 sequences are MDHEN and SYDVKM. CDR3 size: 14 residues. CDR3 in amino acids: CASSTRDRDYEAFF. Here the CDR3 DNA reads TGTGCCAGCAGTACTCGGGACAGGGATTATGAAGCTTTCTTT.

The rearrangement joins TRBV7-6 to TRBJ2-1; the D is unclear. The CDR3 consists of 16 residues. The V end was cut by 0 bases, the J end by 0 bases, with 9 bases between. CDR1 is SGHVS, CDR2 FNYEAQ, per germline. The CDR3 reads CASSLASHGSYNEQFF. In DNA, the CDR3 is TGTGCCAGCAGCTTAGCTAGTCACGGCTCCTACAATGAGCAGTTCTTC.

V gene TRBV9 combines with J gene TRBJ2-6, with D maybe TRBD1 (5 bases). The CDR3 sequence is 17 residues long. V shed 2 bases and J shed 0 bases, with 12 bases lying between them. Germline V gene sequence: CDR1 SGDLS, CDR2 YYNGEE. DNA of the CDR3: TGTGCCAGCAGCGTTTCCTACAGGTTCTCTGGGGCCAACGTCCTGACTTTC. Amino acids: CASSVSYRFSGANVLTF.

The rearrangement joins TRBV27 to TRBJ2-1; 7 nucleotides match TRBD2. The CDR3 has 16 residues. Germline CDR1 reads MNHEY; CDR2 reads SMNVEV (reference sequence). V was clipped by 4 bases and J by 8 bases; unmatched bases: 14. The CDR3 sequence: CASSSIPGLVEHEQFF. The DNA of the CDR3 is TGTGCCAGCAGTTCAATCCCTGGACTAGTGGAGCATGAGCAGTTCTTC.

This clonotype was recorded only once. V is TRBV27 and J is TRBJ1-2; the D gene is possibly TRBD1 (5 bases). Germline-derived CDR1 and CDR2 are MNHEY and SMNVEV (reference sequence). The germline V and J ends were trimmed by 3 bases and 3 bases, with 14 bases remaining between them. This CDR3 contains 15 residues. CDR3 loop: CASSLSGGTHYGYTF. CDR3 in DNA: TGTGCCAGCAGTTTGTCAGGAGGGACCCACTATGGCTACACCTTC.

This clonotype appeared a few times. The junction differs from germline at one of its ends, possibly a read error. The J gene is TRBJ2-7, the V gene TRBV5-1; D is possibly TRBD1 (6 bases). Germline loops: CDR1 SGHRS, CDR2 YFSETQ. The CDR3 consists of 13 residues. The CDR3 coding sequence is TGTGCCAGCAGTTTAACAGGGTACCACGAGCAGTACTTC. Protein product: CASSLTGYHEQYF.

CDR3 nucleotide sequence: TGTGCCAGCAGCTTGACAAGGGAGGGTAATTCACCCCTCCACTTT. Its protein is CASSLTREGNSPLHF. The V gene is TRBV12-3 or TRBV12-4, the J gene TRBJ1-6; D is uncertain. V lost 6 bases and J lost 6, with 15 bases in between. CDR3 size: 15 residues.

The V call is TRBV4-1, the J call TRBJ2-7, with 8 bases identical to TRBD2. Germline CDR1 MGHRA, CDR2 YSYEKL. The V gene end was trimmed by 3 bases and the J gene end by 0 bases; junction bases not matched to a gene: 4. This CDR3 is 15 amino acids long. The CDR3 region is CASSHELAGSYEQYF. Written as DNA, the CDR3 is TGCGCCAGCAGCCACGAGCTAGCGGGCTCCTACGAGCAGTACTTC.

The chain couples TRBV4-3 to TRBJ2-5, with TRBD2 matching 8 bases. CDR1 and CDR2 from the germline V gene are LGHNA and YSLEER. The V gene end was trimmed by 3 bases and the J gene end by 4 bases; junction bases not matched to a gene: 13. This CDR3 is 17 amino acids long. The CDR3 spells CASSQGLLTGGRETQYF. The CDR3 DNA sequence: TGCGCCAGCAGCCAGGGGCTCTTGACGGGGGGGAGAGAGACCCAGTACTTC.

CDR3 in DNA: TGTGCCAGCAGCGTAGAGGCTAGCCAGAATGAGCAGTTCTTC. Translation: CASSVEASQNEQFF. This chain connects TRBV7-8 to TRBJ2-1; D may be TRBD2 (5 bases). The CDR3 length is 14 residues. CDR1 SGHVS and CDR2 FQNEAQ come from the germline V gene. Trimming removed 5 bases at V and 7 bases at J, with 15 bases between.

This clonotype appeared a single time. This sequence joins TRBV20-1 and TRBJ2-1; D not resolved. Trimming took off 2 bases at V and 5 bases at J, with 10 bases between the two ends. This CDR3 contains 13 residues. Germline values: CDR1 DFQATT, CDR2 SNEGSKA (reference sequence). CDR3 coding DNA: TGCAGTGCTAGATCGCTGAGCAACAATGAGCAGTTCTTC. This codes for CSARSLSNNEQFF.

This clonotype was detected only a few times. This chain joins TRBV20-1 and TRBJ2-7, with 9 bases lining up with TRBD2. The CDR3 covers 15 residues. CDR1 DFQATT and CDR2 SNEGSKA come from the germline V gene (reference sequence). Trimming at V came to 5 bases and at J to 1 base, leaving 9 bases not matched to a gene. CDR3 protein: CSASPSSGASYEQYF. DNA for the CDR3: TGCAGTGCTTCCCCATCTAGCGGGGCGTCCTACGAGCAGTACTTC.

Comments on this clonotype: This sequence may be a read error, since a much larger clone differs from it by one base. This chain joins TRBV5-1 and TRBJ1-1, with D uncertain. Germline-derived CDR1 and CDR2 are SGHRS and YFSETQ. V lost 3 bases, J lost 7 bases, and 10 bases lay in between. The CDR3 extends over 12 amino acids. Here the CDR3 reads CASSSVTNEAFF. The CDR3 DNA reads as TGCGCCAGCAGCTCCGTAACAAATGAAGCTTTCTTT.

The chain employs TRBV9 and TRBJ1-1; no reliable D call. V was cut by 3 bases and J by 9 bases, with 12 bases left in between. Germline assignment: CDR1 SGDLS and CDR2 YYNGEE. This CDR3 spans 12 amino acids. The CDR3: CASSGGEAKAFF. CDR3 DNA sequence: TGTGCCAGCAGCGGGGGAGAAGCAAAAGCTTTCTTT.

This chain links TRBV7-2 with TRBJ1-2, with 7 nucleotides matching TRBD1. With 0 bases clipped from V and 8 bases from J, the junction kept 9 bases outside the gene matches. Per germline, CDR1 SGHTA and CDR2 FQGNSA. The CDR3 contains 15 residues. The DNA for the CDR3 is TGTGCCAGCAGCTTAGCCCGACAGGGAGTAGAGGGCTACACCTTC. This gives the protein CASSLARQGVEGYTF.

This clonotype was detected only once. The gene calls are TRBV20-1 and TRBJ1-4; D gene uncertain. This CDR3 is 13 amino acids long. With 3 bases removed from V and 3 bases from J, the gap between germline ends came to 8 bases. The V gene's germline CDR1 is DFQATT and CDR2 SNEGSKA (reference sequence). CDR3 sequence (DNA): TGCAGTGCTAGTGACACCGCTAATGAAAAACTGTTTTTT. The encoded protein is CSASDTANEKLFF.

J is TRBJ2-3 and V is TRBV5-1; TRBD1 aligns across 9 bases. The V and J ends lost 2 bases and 4 bases, in that order; junction bases with no gene match: 5. The germline CDR1 and CDR2 sequences are SGHRS and YFSETQ. This CDR3 has 15 residues. This CDR3 is CASSLLTGGADTQYF. In DNA, the CDR3 is TGCGCCAGCAGCTTATTGACAGGGGGTGCAGATACGCAGTATTTT.

The CDR3, as DNA: TGTGCCAGCAGGCCCCCTACAGGGGCATATCGCAATGAGCAGTTCTTC. This sequence encodes CASRPPTGAYRNEQFF. The rearrangement uses TRBV12-3 or TRBV12-4 and TRBJ2-1; 7 bases fit TRBD1. This CDR3 is 16 amino acids long. Trimming took 6 bases from V and 6 from J; bases not matched to a gene: 14.

V gene TRBV12-3 or TRBV12-4 combines with J gene TRBJ1-2; D may be TRBD1 (6 bases). V was cut by 3 bases and J by 1 base, with 18 bases left in between. This CDR3 is 17 amino acids long. The CDR3 nucleotides are TGTGCCAGCAGTTTGGACAGTCCCCACGGGATTAACTATGGCTACACCTTC. Its protein is CASSLDSPHGINYGYTF.

The V call is TRBV6-1, the J call TRBJ2-3, with D perhaps matching TRBD1 (6 bases). This CDR3 has 17 amino acids. Germline V lookup: CDR1 MNHNS, CDR2 SASEGT. V gave up 6 bases and J gave up 6 bases, with 25 bases separating them. The CDR3 nucleotides read TGTGCCAGCAGCCCCCTTATCTCAGGGGTTAACGAGGATACGCAGTATTTT. Amino acid sequence: CASSPLISGVNEDTQYF.

The chain joins TRBV6-5 to TRBJ2-3; 9 positions match TRBD2. After removal of 2 bases from V and 2 bases from J, the junction contained 5 bases not matched to a gene. This CDR3 region has 16 residues. The germline gives CDR1 MNHEY, CDR2 SVGAGI. The CDR3 protein is CASSYGLAGNTDTQYF. CDR3 DNA sequence: TGTGCCAGCAGTTACGGGCTAGCGGGGAACACAGATACGCAGTATTTT.

The rearrangement links TRBV20-1 to TRBJ2-5; TRBD1 aligns across 9 bases. Per germline, CDR1 DFQATT and CDR2 SNEGSKA (reference sequence). V lost 3 bases and J lost 4; bases outside the gene matches: 9. The CDR3 contains 15 residues. CDR3 DNA: TGCAGTGCTAGTTTGGGGACAGGGAGTTCAGAGACCCAGTACTTC. Translated: CSASLGTGSSETQYF.

The rearrangement links TRBV12-3 or TRBV12-4 to TRBJ2-3; D may correspond to TRBD1 or TRBD2 (5 bases each). The CDR3 contains 15 residues. V was pared by 5 bases and J by 2 bases, with 14 bases between. The CDR3 is CASSPPGANTDTQYF. The CDR3 DNA reads TGTGCCAGCAGTCCTCCCGGGGCTAACACAGATACGCAGTATTTT.

This rearrangement joins TRBV11-1 to TRBJ2-1, with TRBD2 identical over 15 bases. V dropped 5 bases and J dropped 5; count of bases not matched to a gene: 4. CDR1 and CDR2 from the germline V gene are SGHAT and FQDESV (reference sequence). The CDR3 loop spans 16 amino acids. As DNA, the CDR3 is TGTGCCAGCAGCCAGGGACTAGCGGGGGGTCACAATGAGCAGTTCTTC. It translates to CASSQGLAGGHNEQFF. The entire variable domain, with the rest obtained from reference TRBV11-1 and TRBJ2-1, is as follows: EAEVAQSPRYKITEKSQAVAFWCDPISGHATLYWYRQILGQGPELLVQFQDESVVDDSQLPKDRFSAERLKGVDSTLKIQPAELGDSAMYLCASSQGLAGGHNEQFFGPGTRLTVL.